One and the same sample provided the 30 T cell receptor beta chains below, sequenced in a study of tissue T cells after allogeneic stem cell transplantation. Time point specified: mouse harvest day 14 after allogeneic transplant. The graft held 10^6 splenic CD5+ T cells and 10^7 T-cell-depleted bone marrow cells. The protocol was immunoSEQ multiplex PCR, while the TCRdb copy is restricted to in-frame clones and leaves out a portion. The table has more than 3,500 clones, about half seen once. Sequencing used gut tissue. Every receptor here comes from a female BALB/c mouse given C57BL/6 T cells with graft-versus-host disease after an allogeneic hematopoietic cell transplant.

This clone has just a few counts. Germline and genes: mouse. The read falls 1 residue short of the CDR3 end, and the missing part is taken from the germline J gene. This chain joins TRBV12-2 and TRBJ2-3; 9 bases fit TRBD2. From germline, CDR1 is SGHLS and CDR2 HYDKME. J was trimmed by 1 base and V by 2 bases; bases with no gene match: 6. The CDR3 is 16 amino acids. The CDR3 DNA, read in part, is TGTGCCAGCTCTCAAGACTGGGGGCAAGGTGCAGAAACGCTGTAT. Encoded protein: CASSQDWGQGAETLY. The full CDR3 protein reads CASSQDWGQGAETLYF.

In the case of this clone: Germline and genes: mouse. CDR3 bases read: TGTGCCAGCAGTCTGTCGGGGAGTCAAAACACCTTGTAC. Translated: CASSLSGSQNTLY. The CDR3 in its entirety is CASSLSGSQNTLYF. This rearrangement joins TRBV26 to TRBJ2-4; no firm D call. With the read ending 1 residue before the CDR3 end, the germline J gene is used to fill in that end. CDR3 size: 14 residues. V was cut by 0 bases and J by 0 bases, with 4 bases left in between. The germline CDR1 and CDR2 sequences are KGHPV and FQNQEV (reference sequence).

On this clone: Mouse gene names apply. CDR3 DNA (partial): TGTGCTAGCAGTTGGGGGAACACAGAAGTCTTC. Translated, it gives CASSWGNTEVF. The full-length CDR3 reads as CASSWGNTEVFF. V is TRBV29 and J is TRBJ1-1; unclear D gene. The CDR3 end falls 1 residue outside the read, so it is completed with the germline J gene. The germline V gene has CDR1 MSHET and CDR2 SYDVDS. The CDR3 runs 12 residues. Between the trimmed V and J ends, which lost 4 bases and 1 base, there was a span of 4 bases.

Comments on this clone: Gene names and germline refer to mouse. The read terminates 1 residue ahead of where the CDR3 ends, so the germline J gene completes it. The chain joins TRBV26 to TRBJ2-5, with D possibly matching TRBD2 (5 bases). This CDR3 has 14 residues. Germline-derived CDR1 and CDR2 are KGHPV and FQNQEV (reference sequence). The germline V and J ends were trimmed by 1 base and 0 bases, with 5 bases remaining between them. The DNA read from the CDR3 is TGTGCCAGCAGTCTGTTGGGGAACCAAGACACCCAGTAC. Its protein is CASSLLGNQDTQY. The whole CDR3 reads CASSLLGNQDTQYF.

This clone counts as medium-sized (0.01 to 0.1%). Gene names are mouse gene names. The CDR3 end is not reached by the read, which stops 1 residue before it; the germline J gene fills it in. This chain connects TRBV26 to TRBJ1-3; D is ambiguous. Germline CDR1 is KGHPV and CDR2 is FQNQEV (reference sequence). There are 14 residues in the CDR3. V lost 4 bases, J lost 0 bases, and 7 bases lay in between. Partial CDR3 DNA: TGTGCCAGCAGTCGCGGGAATTCTGGAAATACGCTCTAT. It is translated as CASSRGNSGNTLY. Given in full, the CDR3 is CASSRGNSGNTLYF. Looking up the rest from reference TRBV26 and TRBJ1-3 gives the full variable domain: NSKVIQTPRYLVKGQGQKAKMRCIPEKGHPVVFWYQQNKNNEFKFLINFQNQEVLQQIDMTEKRFSAECPSNSPCSLEIQSSEAGDSALYLCASSRGNSGNTLYFGEGSRLIVV.

With regard to this clone: The gene names given are mouse names. The CDR3 end is not reached by the read, which stops 1 residue before it; the germline J gene fills it in. This sequence joins TRBV26 and TRBJ2-5, with TRBD1 matching 12 bases. Germline V gene lookup returns CDR1 KGHPV and CDR2 FQNQEV (reference sequence). The length of the CDR3 is 13 residues. The V and J ends lost 8 bases and 6 bases, in that order; junction bases with no gene match: 3. CDR3 sequence: CASLGQGADTQYF. The part of the CDR3 DNA that was read is TGTGCCAGCCTGGGACAGGGGGCTGACACCCAGTAC.

Note on this clone: Gene names follow the mouse nomenclature. Read sequence stops 1 residue before the CDR3 end, and the germline J gene provides the missing end. V usage is TRBV26 and J usage is TRBJ1-1, with 7 bases lining up with TRBD1. The CDR3 runs 12 residues. Germline CDR1 is KGHPV and CDR2 is FQNQEV (reference sequence). The ends lost 1 base at V and 7 bases at J; junction bases unmatched: 0. CDR3 bases read: TGTGCCAGCAGTCTGTGGGACAGAGAAGTCTTC. As protein: CASSLWDREVF. The whole CDR3 protein is CASSLWDREVFF.

Turning to this clone: Gene names and germline refer to mouse. The read ends 1 residue before the CDR3 terminus; that terminus is restored from the germline J gene. The rearrangement joins TRBV23 to TRBJ2-1. The CDR3 loop spans 14 amino acids. CDR1 and CDR2 (germline): KGHTA, FQNQQP. The CDR3 reads CSSSQRENYAEQFF. CDR3 DNA (partial): TGCTCCAGCAGTCAAAGGGAGAACTATGCTGAGCAGTTC.

Of note for this clone: The listed genes are named as in mouse. The read stops 1 residue short of the end of the CDR3; the missing end is completed from the germline J gene. The chain joins TRBV13-1 to TRBJ2-5, with 13 bases identical to TRBD2. CDR3 size: 16 residues. The germline CDR1 and CDR2 sequences are NSHNY and SYGAGN. J lost 0 bases, V lost 5 bases, and 3 bases had no gene match. CDR3 bases read: TGTGCCAGCAGGGACTGGGGGGGCGCGAACCAAGACACCCAGTAC. Residues: CASRDWGGANQDTQY. The whole CDR3 sequence reads CASRDWGGANQDTQYF.

Regarding this clone: Gene names are mouse gene names. The sequenced fragment ends 1 residue before the CDR3 boundary, so the rest is inferred from the germline J gene. The rearrangement uses TRBV26 and TRBJ2-5; D gene unclear. The V gene lost 4 bases and the J gene lost 3 bases, with 5 bases spanning the gap. Germline lookup yields CDR1 KGHPV and CDR2 FQNQEV (reference sequence). This CDR3 region has 12 residues. The part of the CDR3 DNA that was read is TGTGCCAGCAGTCAACAACAAGACACCCAGTAC. Encoded protein: CASSQQQDTQY. The complete CDR3 reads CASSQQQDTQYF.

About this clone: Genes and germline are mouse. With the read ending 1 residue before the CDR3 end, the germline J gene is used to fill in that end. The V and J genes are TRBV15 and TRBJ2-1, with D uncertain. Deletions cut 4 bases from V and 1 base from J, with 5 bases between. CDR1 is SGHND and CDR2 is FRSKSL in the germline V gene. The CDR3 length is 13 residues. CDR3 DNA, as far as it was read: TGTGCCAGCAGTTCACAGAACTATGCTGAGCAGTTC. Translating it yields CASSSQNYAEQF. Given in full, the CDR3 is CASSSQNYAEQFF.

This clone has a handful of counts. Mouse names are used for the genes. The sequence runs out 1 residue before the end of the CDR3; the remainder is reconstructed from the germline J gene. The chain joins TRBV31 to TRBJ2-4; 10 nucleotides line up with TRBD2. Germline loops: CDR1 GKSSPN, CDR2 SITVG. CDR3 length: 16 residues. The J segment lost 0 bases and the V segment lost 0 bases, leaving 3 bases of the junction unmatched. Partial CDR3 DNA: TGTGCCTGGAGTCTGGGACTGGGGTCTAGTCAAAACACCTTGTAC. Translated: CAWSLGLGSSQNTLY. The complete CDR3 protein is CAWSLGLGSSQNTLYF.

This clone appeared a few times. Mouse gene names apply. The read falls 1 residue short of the CDR3 end, and the missing part is taken from the germline J gene. The chain recombines TRBV26 with TRBJ1-3; possible D gene TRBD1, 6 bases. V was clipped by 6 bases and J by 0 bases, with 6 bases between them. CDR1 is KGHPV, CDR2 FQNQEV, per germline (reference sequence). The CDR3 runs to 13 residues. CDR3: CASRGHSGNTLYF. The CDR3 bases that were read are TGTGCCAGCAGGGGACATTCTGGAAATACGCTCTAT. The entire variable domain, with the rest obtained from reference TRBV26 and TRBJ1-3, is as follows: NSKVIQTPRYLVKGQGQKAKMRCIPEKGHPVVFWYQQNKNNEFKFLINFQNQEVLQQIDMTEKRFSAECPSNSPCSLEIQSSEAGDSALYLCASRGHSGNTLYFGEGSRLIVV.

This clone has only a few counts. Gene names follow the mouse nomenclature. The read gets to within 1 residue of the CDR3 end, and the germline J gene fills in the rest. This chain joins TRBV13-1 and TRBJ1-5, with TRBD1 as a possible D gene (5 bases). V was trimmed by 2 bases and J by 3 bases, leaving 6 bases between them. CDR1 is NSHNY and CDR2 is SYGAGN in the germline V gene. CDR3 length equals 13 residues. Here the CDR3 reads CASSDRVNQAPLF. The DNA read from the CDR3 is TGTGCCAGCAGTGACAGGGTCAACCAGGCTCCGCTT.

As to this clone: Here the gene names and germline are mouse. Read sequence stops 1 residue before the CDR3 end, and the germline J gene provides the missing end. This rearrangement joins TRBV13-3 to TRBJ2-7; 8 bases are a match to TRBD2. The CDR3 runs to 16 residues. J lost 3 bases, V lost 6 bases, and 14 bases had no gene match. Germline lookup yields CDR1 NNHDY and CDR2 SYVADS. The CDR3 sequence: CASTRQASGGFYEQYF. The covered CDR3 bases are TGTGCCAGCACCCGACAGGCCTCTGGGGGGTTCTATGAACAGTAC.

This clone was detected only once. Germline and genes here are mouse. The read is 1 residue too short to cover the CDR3 end, so that end is filled in from the germline J gene. The rearrangement links TRBV12-2 to TRBJ1-5; D unresolved. V shed 6 bases and J shed 3 bases, with 11 bases lying between them. Germline V gene lookup returns CDR1 SGHLS and CDR2 HYDKME. CDR3 length: 13 amino acids. CDR3 DNA, as far as it was read: TGTGCCAGCAGCTCAACAGTCAACCAGGCTCCGCTT. Amino acid sequence: CASSSTVNQAPL. In full, the CDR3 is CASSSTVNQAPLF.

A remark on this clone: Mouse gene names and germline throughout. The DNA ends 1 residue before the CDR3 does, and the rest of the CDR3 is filled in from the germline J gene. The chain employs TRBV26 and TRBJ1-2; maybe TRBD1 (5 bases). This CDR3 comprises 14 residues. V was pared by 0 bases and J by 4 bases, with 9 bases between. Germline V gene lookup returns CDR1 KGHPV and CDR2 FQNQEV (reference sequence). CDR3 in amino acids: CASSLSWDGSDYTF. The DNA read from the CDR3 is TGTGCCAGCAGTCTGTCCTGGGACGGCTCCGACTACACC. Full variable domain (rest looked up from reference TRBV26 and TRBJ1-2): NSKVIQTPRYLVKGQGQKAKMRCIPEKGHPVVFWYQQNKNNEFKFLINFQNQEVLQQIDMTEKRFSAECPSNSPCSLEIQSSEAGDSALYLCASSLSWDGSDYTFGSGTRLLVI.

This clone is medium-sized (0.01 to 0.1%). Genes and germline are mouse. The CDR3 end is not reached by the read, which stops 1 residue before it; the germline J gene fills it in. Different DNA sequences within this sample yield the same CDR3. The J gene is TRBJ2-7, the V gene TRBV26, with D perhaps assigned TRBD1 or TRBD2 (6 bases each). Trimming took off 2 bases at V and 7 bases at J, with 6 bases between the two ends. Germline CDR1 KGHPV, CDR2 FQNQEV (reference sequence). CDR3 length: 11 residues. CDR3 in amino acids: CASSLGGEQYF. The sequenced part of the CDR3 DNA is TGTGCCAGCAGTCTGGGGGGCGAACAGTAC. Full variable domain (remainder filled in from reference TRBV26 and TRBJ2-7): NSKVIQTPRYLVKGQGQKAKMRCIPEKGHPVVFWYQQNKNNEFKFLINFQNQEVLQQIDMTEKRFSAECPSNSPCSLEIQSSEAGDSALYLCASSLGGEQYFGPGTRLTVL.

As to this clone: Gene names and germline match the mouse. CDR3 DNA (partial): TGTGCCAGCAGTCTGTATTTGGGGGGGGAGGGTGAACAGTAC. It specifies CASSLYLGGEGEQY. The CDR3 reads in full as CASSLYLGGEGEQYF. The chain has TRBV24 and TRBJ2-7; 8 nucleotides align to TRBD2. The read finishes 1 residue shy of the CDR3 end, and the germline J gene is used to complete it. Losses at the gene ends were 0 bases for V and 6 bases for J; bases not matched to a gene: 7. CDR1 and CDR2 (germline): KGHTA, FRNEEI. This CDR3 spans 15 amino acids.

On this clone: The genes are named according to mouse. The sequenced fragment ends 1 residue before the CDR3 boundary, so the rest is inferred from the germline J gene. The rearrangement uses TRBV15 and TRBJ2-7; 10 nucleotides line up with TRBD2. CDR3 size: 15 residues. The ends lost 1 base at V and 5 bases at J; junction bases unmatched: 5. Germline V gives CDR1 SGHND, CDR2 FRSKSL. This CDR3 is CASSLGWGGSHEQYF. The part of the CDR3 DNA that was read is TGTGCCAGCAGTTTAGGCTGGGGGGGCTCTCATGAACAGTAC. Full variable domain (rest looked up from reference TRBV15 and TRBJ2-7): DAGVTQTPRHEVAEKGQTIILKCEPVSGHNDLFWYRQTKIQGLELLSYFRSKSLMEDGGAFKDRFKAEMLNSSFSTLKIQPTEPKDSAVYLCASSLGWGGSHEQYFGPGTRLTVL.

Concerning this clone: Mouse germline and gene names are used. The read terminates 1 residue ahead of where the CDR3 ends, so the germline J gene completes it. This chain uses TRBV16 with TRBJ2-4; D is ambiguous. Trimming removed 0 bases from V and 3 bases from J, with 4 bases in between. CDR1 and CDR2 (germline): SGHSA, FRNQAP. This CDR3 contains 13 residues. CDR3 DNA, as far as it was read: TGTGCAAGCAGCTTAGAGGTCCAAAACACCTTGTAC. Its translation is CASSLEVQNTLY. The entire CDR3 protein reads CASSLEVQNTLYF.

On this clone: The genes and germline here are from mouse. The CDR3 end lies 1 residue beyond the end of the read and is filled in from the germline J gene. The chain couples TRBV16 to TRBJ1-4, with 7 bases aligning to TRBD1. In germline, CDR1 is SGHSA, CDR2 FRNQAP. V lost 5 bases, J lost 2 bases, and 5 bases stayed unmatched. This CDR3 is 15 amino acids long. The CDR3 loop is CASSPWTGSNERLFF. The DNA read from the CDR3 is TGTGCAAGCAGCCCCTGGACAGGATCCAACGAAAGATTATTT.

As for this clone: The listed genes are named as in mouse. The observed sequence ends 1 residue before the CDR3 terminus, with the missing tail filled in from the germline J gene. The rearrangement uses TRBV26 and TRBJ1-1, with a weak D call TRBD1 (5 bases). Germline CDR1 is KGHPV and CDR2 is FQNQEV (reference sequence). V lost 2 bases to trimming and J lost 7 bases, with 8 bases between them. The CDR3 length is 12 residues. The CDR3 is CASSLDSLEVFF. The CDR3 DNA, read in part, is TGTGCCAGCAGTCTGGACAGCCTAGAAGTCTTC.

A remark on this clone: The gene names here belong to mouse. The CDR3 loop reads CASSLDNQNTLYF. The sequenced CDR3 bases are TGTGCCAGCTCTCTCGACAATCAAAACACCTTGTAC. The rearrangement uses TRBV12-2 and TRBJ2-4; D is ambiguous. The CDR3 goes on 1 residue after the read ends, and that part is filled in from the germline J gene. This CDR3 has 13 residues. Deletions cut 0 bases from V and 2 bases from J, with 5 bases between. The germline V gene has CDR1 SGHLS and CDR2 HYDKME.

This clone has only one observation. Gene names denote mouse genes. The read terminates 1 residue ahead of where the CDR3 ends, so the germline J gene completes it. The chain joins TRBV19 to TRBJ1-4; 7 bases match TRBD1. Germline CDR1 FNHDT, CDR2 SITEND (reference sequence). V lost 4 bases, J lost 5 bases, and 5 bases stayed unmatched. The CDR3 is made up of 14 amino acids. The covered CDR3 bases are TGTGCCAGCAGTCGACAGGGAGGAAACGAAAGATTATTT. Translating gives CASSRQGGNERLF. The whole CDR3 region reads CASSRQGGNERLFF.

Turning to this clone: The gene symbols are mouse symbols. The sequenced CDR3 bases are TGCTCCAGCAGTCAAGAGGGGACTGGGGGGTTTGCAGAAACGCTGTAT. Translated, it gives CSSSQEGTGGFAETLY. The full CDR3 sequence reads CSSSQEGTGGFAETLYF. The chain employs TRBV23 and TRBJ2-3; TRBD2 was called by the table and not checked on the DNA. The CDR3 end lies 1 residue beyond the end of the read and is filled in from the germline J gene. The CDR3 loop spans 17 amino acids. The germline CDR1 and CDR2 sequences are KGHTA and FQNQQP. Supplemented by reference TRBV23 and TRBJ2-3, the full variable domain reads DAAVTQKPRYLIKMKGQEAEMKCIPEKGHTAVFWYQQKQSKELKFLIYFQNQQPLDQIDMVKERFSAVCPSSSLCSLGIRTCEAEDSALYLCSSSQEGTGGFAETLYFGSGTRLTVL.

Details on this clone: Gene names refer to mouse genes. Read coverage stops 1 residue before the CDR3 terminus; the germline J gene supplies the remainder. The V gene is TRBV15, the J gene TRBJ2-5; 8 bases agree with TRBD1. Trimming cost V 5 bases and J 4 bases; bases outside gene matches: 2. CDR1 is SGHND and CDR2 is FRSKSL in the germline V gene. The CDR3 covers 13 residues. The DNA read from the CDR3 is TGTGCCAGCAGTCGGACAGGGAAAGACACCCAGTAC. Translated, it gives CASSRTGKDTQY. The full CDR3 is CASSRTGKDTQYF. The whole variable domain, remainder taken from reference TRBV15 and TRBJ2-5, is DAGVTQTPRHEVAEKGQTIILKCEPVSGHNDLFWYRQTKIQGLELLSYFRSKSLMEDGGAFKDRFKAEMLNSSFSTLKIQPTEPKDSAVYLCASSRTGKDTQYFGPGTRLLVL.

This clone has only one observation. Genes here carry mouse names. The read halts 1 residue ahead of the CDR3 end, with the missing end drawn from the germline J gene. The chain joins TRBV26 to TRBJ2-2; perhaps TRBD1 as D (6 bases). The germline V and J ends were trimmed by 2 bases and 3 bases, with 7 bases remaining between them. Germline assignment: CDR1 KGHPV and CDR2 FQNQEV (reference sequence). The CDR3 length is 14 residues. The part of the CDR3 DNA that was read is TGTGCCAGCAGTCTGCAGGGGTACACCGGGCAGCTCTAC. Its translation is CASSLQGYTGQLY. The complete CDR3 protein is CASSLQGYTGQLYF.

With respect to this clone: Since a far larger clone is one base different, this is likely a read error. These gene names are mouse names. The sequenced fragment ends 1 residue before the CDR3 boundary, so the rest is inferred from the germline J gene. This CDR3 is also generated by other DNA sequences in the sample. V gene TRBV14 combines with J gene TRBJ2-1, with D perhaps TRBD2 (7 bases). V was pared by 5 bases and J by 6 bases, with 12 bases between. This CDR3 contains 13 residues. Germline lookup yields CDR1 SGHDT and CDR2 FRDEAV. This chain's CDR3 is CASSFGGPAEQFF. CDR3 DNA, as far as it was read: TGTGCCAGCAGCTTCGGGGGGCCTGCTGAGCAGTTC.

A remark on this clone: Genes and germline come from the mouse. The sequence runs out 1 residue before the end of the CDR3; the remainder is reconstructed from the germline J gene. The chain recombines TRBV16 with TRBJ1-6; D uncertain. TRBJ1-6 is assigned to the ORF class and has an uncertain function. The CDR3 loop spans 13 amino acids. In germline, CDR1 is SGHSA, CDR2 FRNQAP. V lost 1 base, J lost 7 bases, and 5 bases lay in between. The CDR3 here is CASSLGQNSPLYF. The sequenced part of the CDR3 DNA is TGTGCAAGCAGCTTAGGACAAAATTCGCCCCTCTAC.